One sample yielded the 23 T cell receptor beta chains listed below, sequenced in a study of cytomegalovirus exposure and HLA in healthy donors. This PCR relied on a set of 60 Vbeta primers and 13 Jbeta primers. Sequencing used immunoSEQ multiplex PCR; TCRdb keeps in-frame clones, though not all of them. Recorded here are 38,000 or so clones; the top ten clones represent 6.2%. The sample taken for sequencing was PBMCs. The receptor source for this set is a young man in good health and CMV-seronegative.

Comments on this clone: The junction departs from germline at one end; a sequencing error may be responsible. The CDR3 here is CASSEGTSGINEQFF. The CDR3, as DNA: TGTGCCAGCAGCGAAGGGACTAGCGGGATCAATGAGCAGTTCTTC. The genes are TRBV6-1 and TRBJ2-1; TRBD2 aligns across 13 bases. Germline-derived CDR1 and CDR2 are MNHNS and SASEGT. There are 15 residues in the CDR3.

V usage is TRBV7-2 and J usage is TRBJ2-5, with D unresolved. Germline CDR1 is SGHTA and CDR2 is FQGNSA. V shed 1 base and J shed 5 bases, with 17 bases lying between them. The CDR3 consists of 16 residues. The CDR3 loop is CASSLGSTGISETQYF. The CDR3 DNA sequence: TGTGCCAGCAGCTTAGGGAGCACGGGTATCAGTGAGACCCAGTACTTC.

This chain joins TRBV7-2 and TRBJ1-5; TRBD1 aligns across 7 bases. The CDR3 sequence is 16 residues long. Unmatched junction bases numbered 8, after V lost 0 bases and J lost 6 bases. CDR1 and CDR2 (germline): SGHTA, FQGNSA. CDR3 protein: CASSLARQGSVQPQHF. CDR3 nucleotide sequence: TGTGCCAGCAGCTTAGCCCGACAGGGAAGCGTTCAGCCCCAGCATTTT.

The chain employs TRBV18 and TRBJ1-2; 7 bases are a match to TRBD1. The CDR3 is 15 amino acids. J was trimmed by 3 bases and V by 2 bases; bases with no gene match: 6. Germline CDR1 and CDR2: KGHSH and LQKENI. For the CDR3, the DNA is TGTGCCAGCTCACCAGATACAGGGGTTTACTATGGCTACACCTTC. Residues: CASSPDTGVYYGYTF.

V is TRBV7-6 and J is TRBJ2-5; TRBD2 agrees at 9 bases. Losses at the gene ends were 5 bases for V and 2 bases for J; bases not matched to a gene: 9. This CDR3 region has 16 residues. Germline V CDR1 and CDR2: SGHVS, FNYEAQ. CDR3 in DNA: TGTGCCAGCAGCAGAGGCTTAAGCGGGGGGCAAGAGACCCAGTACTTC. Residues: CASSRGLSGGQETQYF.

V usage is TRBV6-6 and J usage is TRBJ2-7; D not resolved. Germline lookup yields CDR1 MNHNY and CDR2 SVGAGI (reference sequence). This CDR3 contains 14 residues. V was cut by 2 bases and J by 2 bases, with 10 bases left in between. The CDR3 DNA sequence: TGTGCCAGCAGTTACCCTGGGCTCGCCTACGAGCAGTACTTC. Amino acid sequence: CASSYPGLAYEQYF.

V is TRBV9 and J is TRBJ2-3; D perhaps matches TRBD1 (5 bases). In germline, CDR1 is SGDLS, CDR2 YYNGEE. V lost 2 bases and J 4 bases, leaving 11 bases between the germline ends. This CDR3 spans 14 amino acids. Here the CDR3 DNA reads TGTGCCAGCAGCGTCCAGAAGGGGTCAGATACGCAGTATTTT. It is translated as CASSVQKGSDTQYF.

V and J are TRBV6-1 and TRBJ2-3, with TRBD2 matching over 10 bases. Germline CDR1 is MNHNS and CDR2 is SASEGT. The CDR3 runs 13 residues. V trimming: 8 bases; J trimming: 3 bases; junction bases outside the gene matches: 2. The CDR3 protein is CASRLAGTDTQYF. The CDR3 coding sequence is TGTGCCAGCCGACTAGCGGGTACAGATACGCAGTATTTT.

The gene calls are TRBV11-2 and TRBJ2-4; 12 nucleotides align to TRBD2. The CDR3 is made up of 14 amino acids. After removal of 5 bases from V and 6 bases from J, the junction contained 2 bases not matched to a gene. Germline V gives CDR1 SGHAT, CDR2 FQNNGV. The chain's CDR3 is CASSLGLAGNIQYF. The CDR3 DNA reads TGTGCCAGCAGCCTGGGACTAGCGGGAAACATTCAGTACTTC.

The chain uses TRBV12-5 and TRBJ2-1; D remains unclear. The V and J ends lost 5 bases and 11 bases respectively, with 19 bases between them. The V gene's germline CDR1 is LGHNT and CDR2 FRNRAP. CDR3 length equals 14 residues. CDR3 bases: TGTGCTAGTGGTACCACGACACCGTCAAGTAAGCAGTTCTTC. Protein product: CASGTTTPSSKQFF. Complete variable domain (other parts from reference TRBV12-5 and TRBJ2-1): DARVTQTPRHKVTEMGQEVTMRCQPILGHNTVFWYRQTMMQGLELLAYFRNRAPLDDSGMPKDRFSAEMPDATLATLKIQPSEPRDSAVYFCASGTTTPSSKQFFGPGTRLTVL.

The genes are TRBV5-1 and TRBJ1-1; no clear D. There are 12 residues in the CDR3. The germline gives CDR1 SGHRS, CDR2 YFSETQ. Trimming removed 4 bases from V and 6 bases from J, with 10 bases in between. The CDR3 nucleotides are TGCGCCAGCAGCGGCGCTCGGGCTGAAGCTTTCTTT. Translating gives CASSGARAEAFF.

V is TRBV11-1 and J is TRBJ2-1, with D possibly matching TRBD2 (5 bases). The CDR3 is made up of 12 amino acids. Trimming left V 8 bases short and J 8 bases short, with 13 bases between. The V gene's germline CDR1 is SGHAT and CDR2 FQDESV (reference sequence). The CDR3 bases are TGTGCCAGCGGGAGAAGGCTTGATGAGCAGTTCTTC. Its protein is CASGRRLDEQFF.

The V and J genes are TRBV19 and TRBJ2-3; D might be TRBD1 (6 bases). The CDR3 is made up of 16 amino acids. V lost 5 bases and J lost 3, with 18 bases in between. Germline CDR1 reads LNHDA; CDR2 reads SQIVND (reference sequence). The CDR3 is CASSGSQGRLTDTQYF. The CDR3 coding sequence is TGTGCCAGTAGTGGATCACAGGGTAGGCTTACAGATACGCAGTATTTT.

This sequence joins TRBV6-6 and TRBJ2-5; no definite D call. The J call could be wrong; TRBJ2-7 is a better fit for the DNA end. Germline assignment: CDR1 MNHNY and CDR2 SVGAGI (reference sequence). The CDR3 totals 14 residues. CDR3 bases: TGTGCCACAACAACGGCAGGAAAAATCAACGAGCAGTACTTC. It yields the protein CATTTAGKINEQYF.

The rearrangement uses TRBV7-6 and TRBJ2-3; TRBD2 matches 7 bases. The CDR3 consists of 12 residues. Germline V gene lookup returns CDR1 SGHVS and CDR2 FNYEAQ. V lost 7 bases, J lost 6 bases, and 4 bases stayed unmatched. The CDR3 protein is CASTIGRDTQYF. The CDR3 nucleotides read TGTGCCAGCACTATCGGGAGGGATACGCAGTATTTT.

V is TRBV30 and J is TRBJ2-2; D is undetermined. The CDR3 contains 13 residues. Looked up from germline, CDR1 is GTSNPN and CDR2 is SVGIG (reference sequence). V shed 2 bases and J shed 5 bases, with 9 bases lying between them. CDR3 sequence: CAWSPRKTGELFF. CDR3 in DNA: TGTGCCTGGAGTCCCAGGAAGACCGGGGAGCTGTTTTTT.

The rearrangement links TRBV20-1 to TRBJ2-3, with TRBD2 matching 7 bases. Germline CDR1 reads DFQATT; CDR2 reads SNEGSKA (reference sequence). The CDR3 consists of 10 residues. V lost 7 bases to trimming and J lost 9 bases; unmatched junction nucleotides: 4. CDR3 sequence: CSVPGGTQYF. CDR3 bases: TGCAGTGTCCCGGGGGGAACGCAGTATTTT.

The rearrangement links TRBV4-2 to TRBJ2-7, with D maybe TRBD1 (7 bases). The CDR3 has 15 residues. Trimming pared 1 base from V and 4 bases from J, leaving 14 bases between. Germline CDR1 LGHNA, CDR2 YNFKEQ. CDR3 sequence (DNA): TGTGCCAGCAGCCAAGTCCAGGGGGGTCCATACGAGCAGTACTTC. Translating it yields CASSQVQGGPYEQYF.

The CDR3 DNA reads as TGCGCCAGCAGCCCCACCCGGACAGGGCTCACCGAGGGATGGAACACCGGGGAGCTGTTTTTT. This encodes CASSPTRTGLTEGWNTGELFF. The chain is built from TRBV4-3 and TRBJ2-2; TRBD1 agrees at 8 bases. CDR3 length: 21 residues. V shed 4 bases and J 1 base; nucleotides not matched to a gene: 20. Germline CDR1 is LGHNA and CDR2 is YSLEER.

CDR3 bases: TGTGCCAGTAGTATAGGTTTCGGAACAGCAAATCAGCCCCAGCATTTT. Translated: CASSIGFGTANQPQHF. This chain uses TRBV19 with TRBJ1-5; D ambiguous. This CDR3 is built from 16 residues. CDR1 and CDR2 (germline): LNHDA, SQIVND (reference sequence). The V gene lost 1 base and the J gene lost 4 bases, with 14 bases spanning the gap.

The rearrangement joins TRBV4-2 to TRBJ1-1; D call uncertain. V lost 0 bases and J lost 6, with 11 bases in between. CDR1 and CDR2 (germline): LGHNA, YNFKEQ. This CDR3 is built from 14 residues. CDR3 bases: TGTGCCAGCAGCCAAGATTTTGGCAGTCCTGAAGCTTTCTTT. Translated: CASSQDFGSPEAFF.

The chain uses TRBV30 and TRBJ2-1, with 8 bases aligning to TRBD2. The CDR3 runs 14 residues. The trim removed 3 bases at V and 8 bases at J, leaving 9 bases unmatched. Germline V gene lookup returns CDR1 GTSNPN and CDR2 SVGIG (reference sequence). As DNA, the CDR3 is TGTGCCTGGAGGGGGACTAGAGGGCGGCATGAGCAGTTCTTC. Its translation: CAWRGTRGRHEQFF.

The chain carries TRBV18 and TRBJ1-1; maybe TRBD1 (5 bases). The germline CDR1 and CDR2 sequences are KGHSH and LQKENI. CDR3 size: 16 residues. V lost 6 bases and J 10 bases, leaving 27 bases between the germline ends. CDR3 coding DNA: TGTGCCAGCTCGGTAGGGTCCGTTGGCAGGGTTTGGGGAGCTTTCTTT. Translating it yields CASSVGSVGRVWGAFF.